These T cell receptor beta chains were read from a single sample in a study of cytomegalovirus exposure and HLA in healthy donors. Method: immunoSEQ multiplex PCR; TCRdb's copy keeps in-frame clones and lacks some. The table lists more than 110,000 clones, around 85% of them singletons. The sequenced material came from PBMCs. These receptor sequences come from a man aged 35-49 years in good health and CMV-seropositive. CDR3s include the opening cysteine and the closing phenylalanine or tryptophan. D genes are given only for firm matches. Clone size is given for some rows only: seen once, a few or many times, or a class if the clone is expanded.

d_call	v_call	j_call	clone_size	cdr3_aa	cdr3_nt
TRBD1	TRBV6-5	TRBJ1-4	NA	CASRTGDRVEKLFF	TGTGCCAGCAGGACCGGGGACAGGGTTGAAAAACTGTTTTTT
NA	TRBV6-1	TRBJ1-5	few	CASSEAHRRPHSNQPQHF	TGTGCCAGCAGTGAAGCTCACAGGAGACCCCATAGCAATCAGCCCCAGCATTTT
TRBD1	TRBV6-5	TRBJ1-2	NA	CASSLTGDLNYGYTF	TGTGCCAGCAGCCTGACAGGGGACCTCAACTATGGCTACACCTTC
TRBD1	TRBV6-5	TRBJ2-7	NA	CASSYARRTGYEQYF	TGTGCCAGCAGTTACGCTCGAAGGACAGGCTACGAGCAGTACTTC
NA	TRBV5-1	TRBJ1-2	few	CASSVGVGGNYGYTF	TGCGCCAGCAGTGTTGGAGTCGGGGGTAACTATGGCTACACCTTC
NA	TRBV25-1	TRBJ1-2	NA	CASSASQDHGYTF	TGTGCCAGCAGTGCCTCACAGGACCATGGCTACACCTTC
TRBD1	TRBV6-5	TRBJ1-5	NA	CASSPQGPQPQHF	TGTGCCAGCAGTCCACAGGGGCCTCAGCCCCAGCATTTT
TRBD1	TRBV6-5	TRBJ1-2	NA	CASGDSYGYTF	TGTGCCAGCGGGGACAGCTATGGCTACACCTTC
TRBD1	TRBV6-5	TRBJ1-5	few	CASRDRVDNQPQHF	TGTGCCAGCAGGGACAGGGTCGACAATCAGCCCCAGCATTTT
TRBD1	TRBV10-3	TRBJ1-2	NA	CAITDPGQEGSYGYTF	TGTGCCATCACGGATCCGGGACAGGAAGGATCCTATGGCTACACCTTC
NA	TRBV10-3	TRBJ2-7	NA	CAISQRQTSSYEQYF	TGTGCCATCAGCCAGAGACAGACGAGCTCCTACGAGCAGTACTTC
TRBD1	TRBV18	TRBJ1-6	NA	CASSPPRTGDSPLHF	TGTGCCAGCTCACCACCGAGGACAGGCGATTCACCCCTCCACTTT
NA	TRBV2	TRBJ1-5	NA	CASRGQGRSNQPQHF	TGTGCCAGCAGAGGGCAGGGAAGAAGCAATCAGCCCCAGCATTTT
NA	TRBV30	TRBJ2-7	once	CAWSAGWHGYEQYF	TGTGCCTGGAGTGCAGGGTGGCATGGGTACGAGCAGTACTTC
NA	TRBV2	TRBJ1-2	many	CASSTTGGGYTF	TGTGCCAGCAGTACCACGGGGGGAGGCTACACCTTC
NA	TRBV4-2	TRBJ1-1	NA	CASSQVGGLNTEAFF	TGTGCCAGCAGCCAAGTTGGCGGGTTGAACACTGAAGCTTTCTTT
NA	TRBV29-1	TRBJ1-1	NA	CRTSGVMNTEAFF	TGCAGGACTTCGGGAGTCATGAACACTGAAGCTTTCTTT
NA	TRBV5-8	TRBJ1-3	NA	CASSDGAWSGNTIYF	TGTGCCAGCAGCGATGGAGCGTGGTCTGGAAACACCATATATTTT
TRBD1	TRBV5-1	TRBJ1-3	NA	CASSSDRGSGGNTIYF	TGCGCCAGCAGCTCGGACAGGGGATCTGGTGGAAACACCATATATTTT
TRBD1	TRBV7-9	TRBJ1-1	NA	CASSLALDRGDTEAFF	TGTGCCAGCAGCTTAGCCCTGGACAGGGGAGACACTGAAGCTTTCTTT